One sample yielded the 6 T cell receptor beta chains listed below, sequenced in a study of shared clonotypes between healthy human individuals. Method: immunoSEQ multiplex PCR; TCRdb's copy keeps in-frame clones and lacks some. In the table there are 400,000 to 500,000 clones, over 60% of which are singletons. Sequencing input: PBMCs. The source is a woman in her thirties or forties in good health. Some clones in this sample may be carry-over from other donors' samples.

The gene calls are TRBV11-1 and TRBJ2-3; D possibly corresponds to TRBD1 (6 bases). The CDR3 sequence is 15 residues long. Germline V gene lookup returns CDR1 SGHAT and CDR2 FQDESV (reference sequence). The ends were cut back, 2 bases at V and 6 bases at J, with 15 bases in the middle. The CDR3 loop reads CASSLSGRGGDTQYF. The DNA for the CDR3 is TGTGCCAGCAGCTTAAGTGGCAGGGGTGGGGATACGCAGTATTTT.

The V and J genes are TRBV9 and TRBJ2-7; the match to TRBD1 covers 11 bases. CDR3 length equals 15 residues. The germline CDR1 and CDR2 sequences are SGDLS and YYNGEE. V shed 4 bases, J shed 5 bases, and the junction held 8 bases outside the gene matches. The CDR3, as DNA: TGTGCCAGCAGCTCTACGGACAGGGGGCTGAACGAGCAGTACTTC. Residues: CASSSTDRGLNEQYF.

V gene TRBV30 combines with J gene TRBJ1-5; D unresolved. Germline V gene sequence: CDR1 GTSNPN, CDR2 SVGIG (reference sequence). The ends were cut back, 4 bases at V and 3 bases at J, with 16 bases in the middle. The CDR3 is made up of 15 amino acids. As DNA, the CDR3 is TGTGCCTGGACTCAACGACGAGGGATCAATCAGCCCCAGCATTTT. Protein: CAWTQRRGINQPQHF. Full variable domain (rest looked up from reference TRBV30 and TRBJ1-5): SQTIHQWPATLVQPVGSPLSLECTVEGTSNPNLYWYRQAAGRGLQLLFYSVGIGQISSEVPQNLSASRPQDRQFILSSKKLLLSDSGFYLCAWTQRRGINQPQHFGDGTRLSIL.

This chain connects TRBV7-9 to TRBJ1-2; the match to TRBD1 covers 7 bases. V shed 1 base and J 0 bases; nucleotides not matched to a gene: 8. This CDR3 spans 17 amino acids. Germline CDR1 reads SEHNR; CDR2 reads FQNEAQ (reference sequence). The CDR3 nucleotides read TGTGCCAGCAGCTTAGGGCCTACCGGGACAGCTAACTATGGCTACACCTTC. This codes for CASSLGPTGTANYGYTF.

Comments on this clone: Germline is not matched at one junction end, which may reflect a read error. The chain joins TRBV2 to TRBJ2-7, with D possibly TRBD1 on 6 matching bases. CDR1 SNHLY and CDR2 FYNNEI come from the germline V gene. This CDR3 comprises 16 residues. This CDR3 reads CTSSEALIGGSYEQYF. In nucleotides, the CDR3 is TGTACCAGCAGTGAAGCGCTTATAGGGGGCTCCTACGAGCAGTACTTC.

The DNA of the CDR3 is TGTGCCAGCAGTGGGTTGCGGGAGCACACAGATACGCAGTATTTT. This codes for CASSGLREHTDTQYF. The chain uses TRBV2 and TRBJ2-3; TRBD2 matches 7 bases. Per the germline V gene, CDR1 is SNHLY and CDR2 is FYNNEI. V lost 4 bases and J lost 2; bases outside the gene matches: 6. The CDR3 is 15 residues long.